One and the same sample provided the 14 T cell receptor beta chains below, sequenced in a study of blood T cell repertoires in COVID-19. The assay was immunoSEQ multiplex PCR, and TCRdb's table has in-frame clones only and misses some. The data show about 90,000 clones, approximately 92% seen once. Input material: peripheral blood. The receptor source for this set is a woman in her sixties or seventies with active COVID-19.

The chain couples TRBV3-1 (or the pseudogene TRBV3-2) to TRBJ2-7, with D tentatively TRBD2 (5 bases). Germline assignment: CDR1 LGHDT and CDR2 YNNKEL (reference sequence). Trimming left V 4 bases short and J 6 bases short, with 10 bases between. The CDR3 totals 12 residues. DNA of the CDR3: TGTGCCAGCAGCCTCTCGGGGTTCGAGCAGTACTTC. This encodes CASSLSGFEQYF.

The genes are TRBV7-3 and TRBJ2-1, with 10 positions matching TRBD2. The CDR3 spans 15 residues. Germline lookup yields CDR1 SGHTA and CDR2 FQGTGA. V trimming: 3 bases; J trimming: 5 bases; junction bases outside the gene matches: 4. DNA of the CDR3: TGTGCCAGCAGCTTCATAGCGGGAGGAAACAATGAGCAGTTCTTC. This encodes CASSFIAGGNNEQFF.

The chain couples TRBV6-5 to TRBJ1-3; the D is unclear. V lost 6 bases, J lost 2 bases, and 11 bases lay in between. CDR1 is MNHEY and CDR2 is SVGAGI in the germline V gene. This CDR3 contains 14 residues. The CDR3 is CASRFGDPGNTIYF. As DNA, the CDR3 is TGTGCCAGCAGGTTCGGGGATCCTGGAAACACCATATATTTT.

The genes are TRBV6-2 or TRBV6-3 and TRBJ2-2, with 8 bases matching TRBD2. J lost 4 bases, V lost 2 bases, and 6 bases had no gene match. CDR3 length equals 16 residues. The V gene's germline CDR1 is MNHEY and CDR2 SVGEGT. The CDR3 nucleotides are TGTGCCAGCAGTTACCCGGGGGGGCGTTCCACCGGGGAGCTGTTTTTT. It codes for CASSYPGGRSTGELFF.

The rearrangement joins TRBV12-5 to TRBJ1-3; no clear D gene. The germline gives CDR1 LGHNT, CDR2 FRNRAP. The CDR3 has 16 amino acids. The V end lost 0 bases, the J end lost 0 bases, and 9 bases lay between the germline ends. The CDR3 region has the DNA TGTGCTAGTGGTTTGGTAAAAGGGAGCTCTGGAAACACCATATATTTT. This sequence encodes CASGLVKGSSGNTIYF. Full variable domain (remainder filled in from reference TRBV12-5 and TRBJ1-3): DARVTQTPRHKVTEMGQEVTMRCQPILGHNTVFWYRQTMMQGLELLAYFRNRAPLDDSGMPKDRFSAEMPDATLATLKIQPSEPRDSAVYFCASGLVKGSSGNTIYFGEGSWLTVV.

This clone came up once. The chain carries TRBV19 and TRBJ1-5; no firm D call. V lost 7 bases, J lost 9 bases, and 10 bases lay in between. Germline lookup yields CDR1 LNHDA and CDR2 SQIVND (reference sequence). The CDR3 has 11 residues. The CDR3 sequence is CASTDGGPQHF. CDR3 nucleotide sequence: TGTGCCAGTACCGACGGAGGGCCCCAGCATTTT. The whole variable domain, filled in from reference TRBV19 and TRBJ1-5, reads DGGITQSPKYLFRKEGQNVTLSCEQNLNHDAMYWYRQDPGQGLRLIYYSQIVNDFQKGDIAEGYSVSREKKESFPLTVTSAQKNPTAFYLCASTDGGPQHFGDGTRLSIL.

This clone was observed at least ten times. V gene TRBV4-3 combines with J gene TRBJ2-7, with a possible D match to TRBD2 (6 bases). Germline loops: CDR1 LGHNA, CDR2 YSLEER. The CDR3 sequence is 14 residues long. V lost 3 bases to trimming and J lost 4 bases, with 13 bases between them. CDR3 sequence: CASSHGRGLYEQYF. The DNA for the CDR3 is TGCGCCAGCAGCCATGGGCGGGGCCTTTACGAGCAGTACTTC.

This chain joins TRBV11-2 and TRBJ2-2, with 9 bases lining up with TRBD2. V lost 7 bases and J lost 5; bases outside the gene matches: 20. Germline CDR1 and CDR2: SGHAT and FQNNGV. The CDR3 consists of 19 residues. CDR3 DNA sequence: TGTGCCAGCACCACTTTAGCGGGGGCCCCTACCCAAAAAACCGGGGAGCTGTTTTTT. This encodes CASTTLAGAPTQKTGELFF.

The chain is built from TRBV20-1 and TRBJ2-1; D may be TRBD2 (6 bases). This CDR3 is 14 amino acids long. The germline V and J ends were trimmed by 3 bases and 0 bases, with 9 bases remaining between them. Germline V gene data show CDR1 as DFQATT and CDR2 as SNEGSKA (reference sequence). In DNA, the CDR3 is TGCAGTGCTAGTTCGGGGGTCTCCTACAATGAGCAGTTCTTC. Its protein is CSASSGVSYNEQFF.

V and J are TRBV6-5 and TRBJ2-1, with TRBD2 matching over 8 bases. Germline V gene lookup returns CDR1 MNHEY and CDR2 SVGAGI. J gave up 5 bases and V 7 bases, and 7 bases lay outside the gene matches. The CDR3 loop spans 14 amino acids. The chain's CDR3 is CASTISGGNNEQFF. The CDR3 DNA sequence: TGTGCCAGCACGATATCGGGGGGGAACAATGAGCAGTTCTTC.

The chain uses TRBV2 and TRBJ2-5, with 11 positions matching TRBD2. This CDR3 comprises 14 residues. J lost 5 bases, V lost 2 bases, and 1 base had no gene match. The germline CDR1 and CDR2 sequences are SNHLY and FYNNEI. CDR3 sequence: CASSERLAGETQYF. As DNA, the CDR3 is TGTGCCAGCAGTGAACGACTAGCGGGGGAGACCCAGTACTTC.

The chain has TRBV2 and TRBJ1-2, with D perhaps TRBD1 (6 bases). The V gene lost 2 bases and the J gene lost 2 bases, with 9 bases spanning the gap. The CDR3 length is 14 residues. CDR1 and CDR2 (germline): SNHLY, FYNNEI. The CDR3 is CASSEKQGNYGYTF. The DNA for the CDR3 is TGTGCCAGCAGTGAAAAACAGGGAAACTATGGCTACACCTTC.

This chain uses TRBV7-6 with TRBJ2-1; 8 positions match TRBD2. V dropped 3 bases and J dropped 1; count of bases not matched to a gene: 5. The V gene's germline CDR1 is SGHVS and CDR2 FNYEAQ. The CDR3 covers 16 residues. This chain's CDR3 is CASSFSSGWSYNEQFF. CDR3 nucleotide sequence: TGTGCCAGCAGCTTCTCTAGCGGGTGGTCCTACAATGAGCAGTTCTTC.

This clone is a singleton in its sample. V gene TRBV7-9 combines with J gene TRBJ1-1, with 8 bases that match TRBD1. Per the germline V gene, CDR1 is SEHNR and CDR2 is FQNEAQ (reference sequence). After removal of 5 bases from V and 0 bases from J, the junction contained 14 bases not matched to a gene. The CDR3 spans 18 residues. CDR3 amino acids: CASSHDLLTGAMNTEAFF. CDR3 coding DNA: TGTGCCAGCAGCCATGACCTTTTGACAGGGGCTATGAACACTGAAGCTTTCTTT.